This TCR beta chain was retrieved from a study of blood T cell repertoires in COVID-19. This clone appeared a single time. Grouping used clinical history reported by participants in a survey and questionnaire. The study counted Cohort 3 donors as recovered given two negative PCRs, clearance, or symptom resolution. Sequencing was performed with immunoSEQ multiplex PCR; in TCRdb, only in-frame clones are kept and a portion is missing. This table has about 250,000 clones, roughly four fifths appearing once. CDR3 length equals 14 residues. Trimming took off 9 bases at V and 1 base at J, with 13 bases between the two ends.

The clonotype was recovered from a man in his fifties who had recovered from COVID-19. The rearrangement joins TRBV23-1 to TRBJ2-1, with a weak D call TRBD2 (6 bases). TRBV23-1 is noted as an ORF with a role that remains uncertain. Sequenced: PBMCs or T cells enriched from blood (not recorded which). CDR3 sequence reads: CARMRLVSYNEQFF. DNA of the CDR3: TGCGCCAGAATGAGACTAGTATCCTACAATGAGCAGTTCTTC.